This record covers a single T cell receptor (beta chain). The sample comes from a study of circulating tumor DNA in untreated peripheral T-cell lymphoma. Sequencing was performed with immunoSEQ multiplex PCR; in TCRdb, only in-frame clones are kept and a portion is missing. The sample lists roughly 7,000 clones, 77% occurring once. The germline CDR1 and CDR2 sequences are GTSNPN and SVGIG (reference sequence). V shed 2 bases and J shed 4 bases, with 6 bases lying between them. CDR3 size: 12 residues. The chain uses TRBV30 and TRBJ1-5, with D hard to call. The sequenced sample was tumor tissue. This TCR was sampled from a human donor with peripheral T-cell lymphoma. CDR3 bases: TGTGCCTGGAGTCCCCCAAATCAGCCCCAGCATTTT. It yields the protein CAWSPPNQPQHF.